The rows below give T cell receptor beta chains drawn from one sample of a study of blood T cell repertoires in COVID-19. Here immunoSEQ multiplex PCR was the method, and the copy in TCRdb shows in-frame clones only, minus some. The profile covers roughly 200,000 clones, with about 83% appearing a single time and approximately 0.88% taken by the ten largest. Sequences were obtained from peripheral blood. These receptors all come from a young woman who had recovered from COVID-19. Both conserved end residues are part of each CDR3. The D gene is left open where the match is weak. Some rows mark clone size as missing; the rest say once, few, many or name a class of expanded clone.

CDR3aa: CASSQTSGGSYEQYF
CDR3nt: TGCGCCAGCAGCCAAACTAGCGGGGGGTCCTACGAGCAGTACTTC
j_gene: TRBJ2-7
v_gene: TRBV4-1
d_gene: TRBD2
abundance: -

CDR3aa: CASSQGGLARKNIQYF
CDR3nt: TGCGCCAGCAGCCAGGGTGGACTAGCGCGCAAAAACATTCAGTACTTC
j_gene: TRBJ2-4
v_gene: TRBV4-1
d_gene: TRBD2
abundance: -

CDR3aa: CASSTGQSLDNEQFF
CDR3nt: TGTGCCAGCAGCACCGGACAAAGCCTTGACAATGAGCAGTTCTTC
j_gene: TRBJ2-1
v_gene: TRBV11-3
d_gene: -
abundance: -

CDR3aa: CASSLRDRAIEQYF
CDR3nt: TGTGCCAGCAGCTTAAGGGACAGGGCTATCGAGCAGTACTTC
j_gene: TRBJ2-7
v_gene: TRBV7-8
d_gene: TRBD1
abundance: -

CDR3aa: CASSPPGTSSYEQFF
CDR3nt: TGTGCCAGCAGTCCACCCGGGACTAGCTCTTATGAGCAGTTCTTC
j_gene: TRBJ2-1
v_gene: TRBV27
d_gene: TRBD2
abundance: -

CDR3aa: CASTGPSTDTQYF
CDR3nt: TGCGCCAGCACGGGTCCTAGCACAGATACGCAGTATTTT
j_gene: TRBJ2-3
v_gene: TRBV5-1
d_gene: -
abundance: -

CDR3aa: CASSKPRDRTLLTKAVDSPLHF
CDR3nt: TGTGCCAGCAGCAAACCCCGGGACAGAACATTACTAACTAAGGCCGTCGATTCACCCCTCCACTTT
j_gene: TRBJ1-6
v_gene: TRBV21-1
d_gene: -
abundance: -

CDR3aa: CASSYFLSVGRAAEQFF
CDR3nt: TGTGCCAGCAGTTACTTCCTCTCTGTCGGGAGGGCCGCTGAGCAGTTCTTC
j_gene: TRBJ2-1
v_gene: TRBV6-2/TRBV6-3
d_gene: TRBD2
abundance: -

CDR3aa: CASSLWTSAYEQYF
CDR3nt: TGTGCCAGCAGCTTATGGACTAGCGCCTACGAGCAGTACTTC
j_gene: TRBJ2-7
v_gene: TRBV5-6
d_gene: TRBD2
abundance: -

CDR3aa: CASSRQGQETQYF
CDR3nt: TGTGCCAGCAGCCGACAGGGCCAAGAGACCCAGTACTTC
j_gene: TRBJ2-5
v_gene: TRBV28
d_gene: TRBD1
abundance: -

CDR3aa: CASSESSGGQETQYF
CDR3nt: TGTGCCAGCAGTGAATCTAGCGGGGGGCAAGAGACCCAGTACTTC
j_gene: TRBJ2-5
v_gene: TRBV6-1
d_gene: TRBD2
abundance: few

CDR3aa: CASSLVLAIDTQYF
CDR3nt: TGTGCCAGCAGCTTGGTTTTAGCGATTGATACGCAGTATTTT
j_gene: TRBJ2-3
v_gene: TRBV5-8
d_gene: -
abundance: -

CDR3aa: CASSPGLGNTEAFF
CDR3nt: TGCGCCAGCAGCCCCGGACTGGGGAACACTGAAGCTTTCTTT
j_gene: TRBJ1-1
v_gene: TRBV4-3
d_gene: -
abundance: -

CDR3aa: CASSLTYNRGRRDTQYF
CDR3nt: TGTGCCAGCAGCTTAACTTATAACAGGGGGCGGAGAGATACGCAGTATTTT
j_gene: TRBJ2-3
v_gene: TRBV7-2
d_gene: TRBD1
abundance: -

CDR3aa: CASSYSKLVSYNEQFF
CDR3nt: TGTGCCAGCAGTTACTCGAAACTAGTCTCCTACAATGAGCAGTTCTTC
j_gene: TRBJ2-1
v_gene: TRBV6-2/TRBV6-3
d_gene: -
abundance: -

CDR3aa: CASSAHLASYNEQFF
CDR3nt: TGTGCCAGCAGCGCTCATCTAGCCTCCTACAATGAGCAGTTCTTC
j_gene: TRBJ2-1
v_gene: TRBV9
d_gene: -
abundance: -

CDR3aa: CASSQSWPHGNTIYF
CDR3nt: TGTGCCAGCAGCCAATCGTGGCCGCATGGAAACACCATATATTTT
j_gene: TRBJ1-3
v_gene: TRBV16
d_gene: -
abundance: -

CDR3aa: CASSQGGYGYTF
CDR3nt: TGTGCCAGCAGCCAAGGAGGCTATGGCTACACCTTC
j_gene: TRBJ1-2
v_gene: TRBV3-1/TRBV3-2
d_gene: -
abundance: -

CDR3aa: CASSRQTGEANYGYTF
CDR3nt: TGTGCCAGCAGTCGACAGACAGGAGAAGCTAACTATGGCTACACCTTC
j_gene: TRBJ1-2
v_gene: TRBV6-2/TRBV6-3
d_gene: -
abundance: few

CDR3aa: CASSPKGFLSGNTIYF
CDR3nt: TGCGCCAGCAGCCCTAAGGGGTTCCTCTCTGGAAACACCATATATTTT
j_gene: TRBJ1-3
v_gene: TRBV10-1
d_gene: -
abundance: -

CDR3aa: CASSVWDRADGYTF
CDR3nt: TGTGCCAGCAGCGTTTGGGACAGGGCGGATGGCTACACCTTC
j_gene: TRBJ1-2
v_gene: TRBV9
d_gene: TRBD1
abundance: -

CDR3aa: CSVEEGSRAFF
CDR3nt: TGCAGCGTAGAGGAGGGGAGCAGGGCTTTCTTT
j_gene: TRBJ1-1
v_gene: TRBV29-1
d_gene: -
abundance: once

CDR3aa: CASSQGPGRSHEQYF
CDR3nt: TGCGCCAGCAGCCAGGGGCCAGGGCGAAGCCACGAGCAGTACTTC
j_gene: TRBJ2-7
v_gene: TRBV4-1
d_gene: -
abundance: -

CDR3aa: CASNLLAGGAADTQYF
CDR3nt: TGTGCCAGTAACTTATTGGCAGGGGGCGCGGCAGATACGCAGTATTTT
j_gene: TRBJ2-3
v_gene: TRBV19
d_gene: TRBD1
abundance: -

CDR3aa: CASSPPRASAGELFF
CDR3nt: TGTGCCAGCAGCCCTCCAAGAGCGTCAGCCGGGGAGCTGTTTTTT
j_gene: TRBJ2-2
v_gene: TRBV7-9
d_gene: -
abundance: -

CDR3aa: CASSIFWTSGEFQGNEQFF
CDR3nt: TGTGCCAGTAGTATTTTCTGGACTAGCGGGGAGTTTCAAGGCAATGAGCAGTTCTTC
j_gene: TRBJ2-1
v_gene: TRBV19
d_gene: TRBD2
abundance: -

CDR3aa: CASSTRDNLRGYTF
CDR3nt: TGTGCCAGCAGCACCCGGGACAATCTGCGGGGCTACACCTTC
j_gene: TRBJ1-2
v_gene: TRBV7-3
d_gene: -
abundance: -

CDR3aa: CATSDQGSTDTQYF
CDR3nt: TGTGCCACCAGTGACCAGGGGAGCACAGATACGCAGTATTTT
j_gene: TRBJ2-3
v_gene: TRBV24-1
d_gene: -
abundance: few

CDR3aa: CASSYRDRGGETQYF
CDR3nt: TGCGCCAGCAGCTACCGGGACAGGGGTGGGGAGACCCAGTACTTC
j_gene: TRBJ2-5
v_gene: TRBV5-1
d_gene: TRBD1
abundance: -

CDR3aa: CASSWPTSGGASTDTQYF
CDR3nt: TGTGCCAGCAGCTGGCCGACTAGCGGGGGGGCCAGCACAGATACGCAGTATTTT
j_gene: TRBJ2-3
v_gene: TRBV7-9
d_gene: TRBD2
abundance: -

CDR3aa: CASSSRGGSAETQYF
CDR3nt: TGCGCCAGCAGCTCTCGGGGTGGTTCAGCCGAGACCCAGTACTTC
j_gene: TRBJ2-5
v_gene: TRBV5-1
d_gene: -
abundance: -

CDR3aa: CASSPSGNLNEQFF
CDR3nt: TGTGCCAGCAGCCCAAGCGGAAACCTAAATGAGCAGTTCTTC
j_gene: TRBJ2-1
v_gene: TRBV9
d_gene: -
abundance: many

CDR3aa: CSVAGTDYYNEQFF
CDR3nt: TGCAGCGTCGCCGGGACAGACTACTACAATGAGCAGTTCTTC
j_gene: TRBJ2-1
v_gene: TRBV29-1
d_gene: TRBD1
abundance: -

CDR3aa: CASSGERTYNEQFF
CDR3nt: TGTGCCAGCAGTGGGGAGCGGACCTACAATGAGCAGTTCTTC
j_gene: TRBJ2-1
v_gene: TRBV2
d_gene: -
abundance: -

CDR3aa: CASSGREGGLLRTDTQYF
CDR3nt: TGTGCCAGCAGCGGGAGGGAGGGGGGATTGCTGCGCACAGATACGCAGTATTTT
j_gene: TRBJ2-3
v_gene: TRBV9
d_gene: -
abundance: -

CDR3aa: CASSPSDSNWGYTF
CDR3nt: TGTGCCAGTAGTCCCTCGGACAGCAACTGGGGCTACACCTTC
j_gene: TRBJ1-2
v_gene: TRBV19
d_gene: -
abundance: -

CDR3aa: CASSLGDRPFGQFF
CDR3nt: TGTGCCAGCAGCTTAGGGGACAGGCCCTTTGGGCAGTTCTTC
j_gene: TRBJ2-1
v_gene: TRBV7-9
d_gene: TRBD1
abundance: -

CDR3aa: CASSGRSNYGYTF
CDR3nt: TGTGCCAGTAGTGGGAGATCTAACTATGGCTACACCTTC
j_gene: TRBJ1-2
v_gene: TRBV19
d_gene: -
abundance: once

CDR3aa: CASSFGVRYEQYF
CDR3nt: TGTGCCAGCAGCTTTGGGGTCAGGTACGAGCAGTACTTC
j_gene: TRBJ2-7
v_gene: TRBV12-1
d_gene: -
abundance: -

CDR3aa: CASSLGWDKASTDTQYF
CDR3nt: TGTGCCAGCAGCTTAGGGTGGGACAAGGCAAGCACAGATACGCAGTATTTT
j_gene: TRBJ2-3
v_gene: TRBV7-9
d_gene: -
abundance: -

CDR3aa: CASSGQAGTDTQYF
CDR3nt: TGCGCCAGCAGTGGACAGGCGGGCACAGATACGCAGTATTTT
j_gene: TRBJ2-3
v_gene: TRBV5-1
d_gene: TRBD1
abundance: -

CDR3aa: CASSRQSNTGELFF
CDR3nt: TGCGCCAGCAGCCGACAGTCGAACACCGGGGAGCTGTTTTTT
j_gene: TRBJ2-2
v_gene: TRBV4-3
d_gene: -
abundance: -

CDR3aa: CASSLAGGAGNSPLHF
CDR3nt: TGCGCCAGCAGCTTGGCAGGGGGCGCAGGGAATTCACCCCTCCACTTT
j_gene: TRBJ1-6
v_gene: TRBV5-1
d_gene: TRBD1
abundance: -

CDR3aa: CASSSINTGELFF
CDR3nt: TGTGCCAGCAGCTCTATCAACACCGGGGAGCTGTTTTTT
j_gene: TRBJ2-2
v_gene: TRBV7-9
d_gene: -
abundance: -

CDR3aa: CASNNGWTVEAFF
CDR3nt: TGTGCCAGTAATAACGGATGGACAGTTGAAGCTTTCTTT
j_gene: TRBJ1-1
v_gene: TRBV19
d_gene: -
abundance: -

CDR3aa: CASSYGSTEAFF
CDR3nt: TGTGCCAGCAGCTACGGGTCCACTGAAGCTTTCTTT
j_gene: TRBJ1-1
v_gene: TRBV3-1/TRBV3-2
d_gene: -
abundance: few

CDR3aa: CSAKTGGKGDEQFF
CDR3nt: TGCAGCGCAAAGACAGGGGGCAAAGGGGATGAGCAGTTCTTC
j_gene: TRBJ2-1
v_gene: TRBV29-1
d_gene: TRBD1
abundance: -

CDR3aa: CASSINGGEAFF
CDR3nt: TGTGCCAGTAGTATAAACGGGGGTGAAGCTTTCTTT
j_gene: TRBJ1-1
v_gene: TRBV19
d_gene: -
abundance: -

CDR3aa: CASSFTMSGELFF
CDR3nt: TGTGCCAGCAGTTTTACGATGAGCGGGGAGCTGTTTTTT
j_gene: TRBJ2-2
v_gene: TRBV12-3/TRBV12-4
d_gene: -
abundance: -

CDR3aa: CASSLTRTGAYEQYF
CDR3nt: TGCGCCAGCAGCTTAACTCGGACAGGGGCCTACGAGCAGTACTTC
j_gene: TRBJ2-7
v_gene: TRBV5-1
d_gene: TRBD1
abundance: -

CDR3aa: CAWSAGPNYGYTF
CDR3nt: TGTGCCTGGAGTGCAGGGCCTAACTATGGCTACACCTTC
j_gene: TRBJ1-2
v_gene: TRBV30
d_gene: -
abundance: few

CDR3aa: CASSLGQLGSQPQHF
CDR3nt: TGTGCCAGCAGTTTGGGACAGTTAGGCTCTCAGCCCCAGCATTTT
j_gene: TRBJ1-5
v_gene: TRBV28
d_gene: TRBD1
abundance: -

CDR3aa: CATSRVGVRVNEKLFF
CDR3nt: TGTGCCACCAGCAGAGTAGGGGTTCGGGTTAATGAAAAACTGTTTTTT
j_gene: TRBJ1-4
v_gene: TRBV15
d_gene: -
abundance: -

CDR3aa: CASSLALDSSTDTQYF
CDR3nt: TGTGCCAGCAGCTTAGCTTTGGACTCTAGCACAGATACGCAGTATTTT
j_gene: TRBJ2-3
v_gene: TRBV7-6
d_gene: -
abundance: -

CDR3aa: CASSTGYTEAFF
CDR3nt: TGTGCCAGTAGTACAGGGTACACTGAAGCTTTCTTT
j_gene: TRBJ1-1
v_gene: TRBV19
d_gene: -
abundance: -

CDR3aa: CASSSGQGANEQYF
CDR3nt: TGTGCCAGCAGTTCGGGACAGGGGGCGAACGAGCAGTACTTC
j_gene: TRBJ2-7
v_gene: TRBV6-5
d_gene: TRBD1
abundance: once

CDR3aa: CAISVGQGEYEQYF
CDR3nt: TGTGCCATCAGTGTAGGTCAGGGGGAGTACGAGCAGTACTTC
j_gene: TRBJ2-7
v_gene: TRBV10-3
d_gene: TRBD1
abundance: once

CDR3aa: CASSLGTGGNEKLFF
CDR3nt: TGTGCCAGCAGCTTAGGGACAGGGGGGAATGAAAAACTGTTTTTT
j_gene: TRBJ1-4
v_gene: TRBV7-9
d_gene: TRBD1
abundance: -